These 30 T cell receptor beta chains were sequenced from one sample in a study of shared clonotypes between healthy human individuals. This table comes from immunoSEQ multiplex PCR, and its TCRdb copy is limited to in-frame clones, with some not included. The data hold some 1,100,000 clones, with about four fifths observed a single time. The sequencing input was memory CD4+ T cells from PBMCs. The subset was: CD45RA-negative fraction. The source is a man between 18 and 35 years old in good health. Some clones in this sample may be carry-over from other donors' samples.

The rearrangement links TRBV5-1 to TRBJ1-2, with a tentative D call TRBD1 (6 bases). The CDR3 has 13 amino acids. CDR1 is SGHRS, CDR2 YFSETQ, per germline. Trimming left V 4 bases short and J 2 bases short, with 9 bases between. This CDR3 is CASSVTGNYGYTF. The CDR3, as DNA: TGCGCCAGCAGCGTGACAGGAAACTATGGCTACACCTTC.

This chain joins TRBV5-1 and TRBJ2-2, with D possibly TRBD2 on 6 matching bases. CDR3 size: 15 residues. The V end lost 1 base, the J end lost 5 bases, and 12 bases lay between the germline ends. The V gene's germline CDR1 is SGHRS and CDR2 YFSETQ. CDR3 sequence (DNA): TGCGCCAGCAGCTTGAGGCAGGGAGGAACCGGGGAGCTGTTTTTT. Amino acids: CASSLRQGGTGELFF. The full variable domain, with the rest looked up from reference TRBV5-1 and TRBJ2-2, is KAGVTQTPRYLIKTRGQQVTLSCSPISGHRSVSWYQQTPGQGLQFLFEYFSETQRNKGNFPGRFSGRQFSNSRSEMNVSTLELGDSALYLCASSLRQGGTGELFFGEGSRLTVL.

This clone was recorded at least ten times. The chain employs TRBV7-6 and TRBJ2-2; D not certain. CDR1 SGHVS and CDR2 FNYEAQ come from the germline V gene. V was trimmed by 4 bases and J by 5 bases, leaving 11 bases between them. CDR3 length equals 14 residues. The CDR3 DNA is TGTGCCAGCAGCTCGATAGAGCCAACCGGGGAGCTGTTTTTT. Translating gives CASSSIEPTGELFF.

This clone was observed a single time. The chain couples TRBV9 to TRBJ1-2; a possible D gene is TRBD1 (5 bases). Trimming cost V 3 bases and J 8 bases, with 14 bases left between them. The germline V gene has CDR1 SGDLS and CDR2 YYNGEE. CDR3 size: 13 residues. The CDR3 nucleotides are TGTGCCAGCAGCGCCCCCTGGGGGGGAGGCTACACCTTC. It specifies CASSAPWGGGYTF.

A single count supports this clone. A clone one base away is much larger, so this may be a read error. The chain is built from TRBV7-3 and TRBJ2-3, with a weak D call TRBD1 (6 bases). The CDR3 extends over 14 amino acids. Looked up from germline, CDR1 is SGHTA and CDR2 is FQGTGA. V dropped 3 bases and J dropped 2 bases, with 9 bases sitting between them. Written as DNA, the CDR3 is TGTGCCAGCAGCTTGGGGACAAACACAGATACGCAGTATTTT. Translation: CASSLGTNTDTQYF. Full variable domain (outside the CDR3, taken from reference TRBV7-3 and TRBJ2-3): GAGVSQTPSNKVTEKGKYVELRCDPISGHTALYWYRQSLGQGPEFLIYFQGTGAADDSGLPNDRFFAVRPEGSVSTLKIQRTERGDSAVYLCASSLGTNTDTQYFGPGTRLTVL.

The V and J genes are TRBV6-1 and TRBJ1-4; D might be TRBD1 (5 bases). The CDR3 is made up of 15 amino acids. From germline, CDR1 is MNHNS and CDR2 SASEGT. Deletions cut 5 bases from V and 7 bases from J, with 17 bases between. The CDR3: CASSPRPGGGEKLFF. The DNA of the CDR3 is TGTGCCAGCAGTCCCCGTCCGGGGGGGGGTGAAAAACTGTTTTTT.

The rearrangement links TRBV6-5 to TRBJ2-5; D might be TRBD2 (5 bases). This CDR3 is built from 11 residues. Germline values: CDR1 MNHEY, CDR2 SVGAGI. Trimming stripped 11 bases from V and 2 bases from J, with 9 bases between. CDR3 in DNA: TGTGCCTCTCGAGGGCAAGAGACCCAGTACTTC. It translates to CASRGQETQYF.

The chain employs TRBV28 and TRBJ1-3; D may be TRBD1 (5 bases). CDR3 length equals 12 residues. Germline CDR1 MDHEN, CDR2 SYDVKM. With 6 bases removed from V and 8 bases from J, the gap between germline ends came to 11 bases. CDR3 coding DNA: TGTGCCAGCAGGGTGGCGGGGGACACCATATATTTT. It codes for CASRVAGDTIYF.

V is TRBV11-3 and J is TRBJ2-3; 7 nucleotides agree with TRBD1. V was clipped by 0 bases and J by 4 bases; unmatched bases: 10. CDR1 is SGHNT, CDR2 YENEEA, per germline. This CDR3 spans 17 amino acids. The CDR3, as DNA: TGTGCCAGCAGCTTAGAAGGGGGCAGGGCTGGGGCAGATACGCAGTATTTT. This encodes CASSLEGGRAGADTQYF.

The CDR3 loop is CASSPSASPLHF. In nucleotides, the CDR3 is TGTGCCAGCTCACCATCCGCTTCACCCCTCCACTTT. This rearrangement joins TRBV18 to TRBJ1-6; D is unclear. CDR1 and CDR2 (germline): KGHSH, LQKENI. The CDR3 runs to 12 residues. V lost 2 bases and J lost 9, with 5 bases in between. The variable domain in full, completed from reference TRBV18 and TRBJ1-6, reads NAGVMQNPRHLVRRRGQEARLRCSPMKGHSHVYWYRQLPEEGLKFMVYLQKENIIDESGMPKERFSAEFPKEGPSILRIQQVVRGDSAAYFCASSPSASPLHFGNGTRLTVT.

The chain carries TRBV2 and TRBJ1-1, with D possibly matching TRBD1 (5 bases). CDR1 SNHLY and CDR2 FYNNEI come from the germline V gene. V lost 7 bases, J lost 4 bases, and 13 bases lay in between. CDR3 length equals 13 residues. The CDR3 bases are TGTGCCAGCATGGGCAGGGAGGGCACTGAAGCTTTCTTT. This encodes CASMGREGTEAFF. Variable domain in full (rest from reference TRBV2 and TRBJ1-1): EPEVTQTPSHQVTQMGQEVILRCVPISNHLYFYWYRQILGQKVEFLVSFYNNEISEKSEIFDDQFSVERPDGSNFTLKIRSTKLEDSAMYFCASMGREGTEAFFGQGTRLTVV.

The sample holds a few counts of this clone. This may be a read error, as it is one base from a much larger clone. The chain joins TRBV27 to TRBJ1-5; tentatively, D is TRBD1 (6 bases). Trimming shortened V by 5 bases and J by 7 bases, and 9 bases separated the two germline ends. There are 12 residues in the CDR3. CDR1 and CDR2 (germline): MNHEY, SMNVEV (reference sequence). CDR3 DNA sequence: TGTGCCAGCAGTACAGGGAAGCAGCCCCAGCATTTT. Its translation: CASSTGKQPQHF.

A few counts support this clone. The same CDR3 can be traced to other DNA sequences in this sample. The chain employs TRBV9 and TRBJ1-3, with D unresolved. Germline CDR1 and CDR2: SGDLS and YYNGEE. Trimming took off 0 bases at V and 4 bases at J, with 5 bases between the two ends. The length of the CDR3 is 13 residues. In DNA, the CDR3 is TGTGCCAGCAGCGTAGGTTCCGGAAACACCATATATTTT. Translated, it gives CASSVGSGNTIYF.

About this clone itself: This clone may be a read error of a much larger clone one base away. The sample carries other DNA sequences with the same CDR3. J is TRBJ1-2 and V is TRBV28, with D maybe TRBD1 (6 bases). The CDR3 is 12 amino acids. The germline gives CDR1 MDHEN, CDR2 SYDVKM. Trimming removed 2 bases from V and 5 bases from J, with 6 bases in between. In DNA form, the CDR3 reads TGTGCCAGCAGTTTAAGGGGGTATGGCTACACCTTC. This encodes CASSLRGYGYTF.

With respect to this clone: Within the sample, other DNA sequences also encode this same CDR3. The V gene is TRBV6-5, the J gene TRBJ1-1, with unresolved D. The CDR3 extends over 13 amino acids. V shed 2 bases and J shed 2 bases, with 6 bases lying between them. The germline V gene has CDR1 MNHEY and CDR2 SVGAGI. The CDR3 loop is CASSYQVNTEAFF. CDR3 coding DNA: TGTGCCAGCAGTTACCAGGTAAACACTGAAGCTTTCTTT.

The chain combines TRBV5-6 with TRBJ2-4; D is possibly TRBD2 (5 bases). Trimming stripped 2 bases from V and 9 bases from J, with 12 bases between. Germline values: CDR1 SGHDT, CDR2 YYEEEE. The CDR3 contains 13 residues. The DNA for the CDR3 is TGTGCCAGCAGCTTAGTCGGGGTTGGCATTCAGTACTTC. Amino acids: CASSLVGVGIQYF. The full variable domain, completed using reference TRBV5-6 and TRBJ2-4, is DAGVTQSPTHLIKTRGQQVTLRCSPKSGHDTVSWYQQALGQGPQFIFQYYEEEERQRGNFPDRFSGHQFPNYSSELNVNALLLGDSALYLCASSLVGVGIQYFGAGTRLSVL.

This chain uses TRBV10-3 with TRBJ2-1; 14 bases are a match to TRBD2. CDR1 and CDR2 from the germline V gene are ENHRY and SYGVKD. Trimming cost V 2 bases and J 9 bases; bases outside gene matches: 6. CDR3 length: 16 residues. The CDR3 bases are TGTGCCATCAGTGAGGGGACTAGCGGGAGTTTGGGTGAGCAGTTCTTC. Translated, it gives CAISEGTSGSLGEQFF.

The J gene is TRBJ2-3, the V gene TRBV7-2; D remains ambiguous. With 4 bases removed from V and 3 bases from J, the gap between germline ends came to 14 bases. The CDR3 loop spans 15 amino acids. CDR1 is SGHTA, CDR2 FQGNSA, per germline. In nucleotides, the CDR3 is TGTGCCAGCAGCTCCGGCGTTTGGGAAACAGATACGCAGTATTTT. Its protein is CASSSGVWETDTQYF.

The chain combines TRBV28 with TRBJ2-1; D remains unclear. This CDR3 comprises 11 residues. V shed 3 bases and J shed 10 bases, with 7 bases lying between them. The germline gives CDR1 MDHEN, CDR2 SYDVKM. CDR3 coding DNA: TGTGCCAGCAGTTTGAAGTCAGAGCAGTTCTTC. It specifies CASSLKSEQFF. Based on the CDR3 plus reference TRBV28 and TRBJ2-1, the full variable domain is DVKVTQSSRYLVKRTGEKVFLECVQDMDHENMFWYRQDPGLGLRLIYFSYDVKMKEKGDIPEGYSVSREKKERFSLILESASTNQTSMYLCASSLKSEQFFGPGTRLTVL.

The chain carries TRBV19 and TRBJ1-4; 9 bases align to TRBD1. Trimming took 6 bases from V and 8 from J; bases not matched to a gene: 13. The CDR3 contains 16 residues. Germline CDR1 and CDR2: LNHDA and SQIVND (reference sequence). In DNA form, the CDR3 reads TGTGCCAGTAGCCCGCAACCTCGGACAGGGGTGGAAAAACTGTTTTTT. It is translated as CASSPQPRTGVEKLFF.

The V gene is TRBV15, the J gene TRBJ2-4; D gene unclear. V lost 0 bases and J lost 0, with 6 bases in between. Germline assignment: CDR1 LNHNV and CDR2 YYDKDF (reference sequence). CDR3 length: 15 residues. The chain's CDR3 is CATSRDGVAKNIQYF. CDR3 DNA sequence: TGTGCCACCAGCAGAGATGGGGTAGCCAAAAACATTCAGTACTTC. Full variable domain (missing parts from reference TRBV15 and TRBJ2-4): DAMVIQNPRYQVTQFGKPVTLSCSQTLNHNVMYWYQQKSSQAPKLLFHYYDKDFNNEADTPDNFQSRRPNTSFCFLDIRSPGLGDTAMYLCATSRDGVAKNIQYFGAGTRLSVL.

The gene calls are TRBV10-3 and TRBJ2-5, with a possible D match to TRBD2 (6 bases). This CDR3 has 13 residues. Trimming left V 7 bases short and J 2 bases short, with 11 bases between. Germline CDR1 reads ENHRY; CDR2 reads SYGVKD. The CDR3 protein is CAINRDLQETQYF. The CDR3, as DNA: TGTGCCATCAACCGGGACTTACAAGAGACCCAGTACTTC.

This clone was counted only a few times. The chain carries TRBV6-6 and TRBJ2-4, with TRBD2 as a possible D gene (6 bases). The germline V and J ends were trimmed by 4 bases and 9 bases, with 22 bases remaining between them. The V gene's germline CDR1 is MNHNY and CDR2 SVGAGI (reference sequence). The CDR3 covers 16 residues. CDR3 region: CASSSQLSGVGTIQYF. CDR3 nucleotide sequence: TGTGCCAGCAGTTCCCAGCTGTCGGGGGTTGGTACCATTCAGTACTTC.

A single count supports this clone. The CDR3 nucleotides are TGTGCCAGCAGTGCGCCGAGTAGCGGGAGGGCCTCTTACGAGCAGTACTTC. This gives the protein CASSAPSSGRASYEQYF. This sequence joins TRBV6-4 and TRBJ2-7; 11 positions agree with TRBD2. The CDR3 is made up of 17 amino acids. From germline, CDR1 is MRHNA and CDR2 SNTAGT. V lost 4 bases and J lost 4; bases outside the gene matches: 12.

The CDR3 is CASRSPGNTIYF. In nucleotides, the CDR3 is TGTGCCAGCAGGTCCCCTGGAAACACCATATATTTT. The V call is TRBV6-1, the J call TRBJ1-3; no clear D gene. CDR1 is MNHNS and CDR2 is SASEGT in the germline V gene. The ends were cut back, 6 bases at V and 2 bases at J, with 5 bases in the middle. This CDR3 is 12 amino acids long.

This chain connects TRBV11-2 to TRBJ2-1; no definite D call. The CDR3 totals 15 residues. V lost 5 bases to trimming and J lost 0 bases, with 11 bases between them. The germline gives CDR1 SGHAT, CDR2 FQNNGV. CDR3 amino acids: CASSISTSSYNEQFF. CDR3 coding DNA: TGTGCCAGCAGCATTTCTACAAGCTCCTACAATGAGCAGTTCTTC.

The rearrangement joins TRBV11-1 to TRBJ1-1; tentatively, D is TRBD1 (5 bases). V lost 5 bases, J lost 10 bases, and 17 bases lay in between. In germline, CDR1 is SGHAT, CDR2 FQDESV (reference sequence). The length of the CDR3 is 13 residues. The CDR3 DNA is TGTGCCAGCAGCCCGAGGGCCCAGGGCGTAGCTTTCTTT. This gives the protein CASSPRAQGVAFF.

Note on this clone: A read error is possible here, since a much larger clone lies one base away. Other DNA sequences of this sample code for an identical CDR3. The rearrangement links TRBV6-5 to TRBJ1-5; possible D gene TRBD1, 6 bases. Trimming took off 4 bases at V and 5 bases at J, with 12 bases between the two ends. Germline V gene sequence: CDR1 MNHEY, CDR2 SVGAGI. The CDR3 loop spans 14 amino acids. The CDR3 spells CASSFAGAHQPQHF. Here the CDR3 DNA reads TGTGCCAGCAGTTTCGCGGGGGCACATCAGCCCCAGCATTTT.

The chain recombines TRBV13 with TRBJ2-7; TRBD2 aligns across 7 bases. V trimming: 1 base; J trimming: 4 bases; junction bases outside the gene matches: 1. Germline-derived CDR1 and CDR2 are PRHDT and FYEKMQ (reference sequence). The CDR3 contains 13 residues. CDR3 sequence reads: CASSLAGGYEQYF. CDR3 coding DNA: TGTGCCAGCAGCTTAGCGGGAGGTTACGAGCAGTACTTC.

This clone was detected a few times. The J gene is TRBJ2-3, the V gene TRBV9; 7 bases are shared with TRBD2. Per germline, CDR1 SGDLS and CDR2 YYNGEE. V dropped 1 base and J dropped 1; count of bases not matched to a gene: 12. There are 18 residues in the CDR3. CDR3 nucleotides: TGTGCCAGCAGCGTACAGGCGGGGAGGGGCCACCGCACAGATACGCAGTATTTT. It specifies CASSVQAGRGHRTDTQYF. Filled out from reference TRBV9 and TRBJ2-3, the complete variable domain reads DSGVTQTPKHLITATGQRVTLRCSPRSGDLSVYWYQQSLDQGLQFLIQYYNGEERAKGNILERFSAQQFPDLHSELNLSSLELGDSALYFCASSVQAGRGHRTDTQYFGPGTRLTVL.